This T cell receptor (beta chain) was sequenced for a study of immune evolution from preneoplasia to lung adenocarcinoma. The overall study: HLA loss of heterozygosity: about 7% AIS, less than 18% MIA, approximately 31% ADC, none AAH.

Notes on the study in general: Later-stage lesions appeared to have more T cells, more diversity, less clonality. Top clone frequencies peaked in normal lung, apparently declining through invasive adenocarcinoma.

This CDR3 contains 15 residues. V shed 2 bases, J shed 5 bases, and the junction held 3 bases outside the gene matches. The germline CDR1 and CDR2 sequences are SGHVS and FQNEAQ. This table comes from immunoSEQ multiplex PCR, and its TCRdb copy is limited to in-frame clones, with some not included. The sample comprises 15,000 to 20,000 clones, 70% to 90% of which are singletons, and just over 2.5% rests with the top ten. The table lists this clone with a count of one. What it binds is unknown. The rearrangement links TRBV7-8 to TRBJ2-3; 11 nucleotides line up with TRBD2. This TCR was recovered from a person aged 65 to 79 with invasive lung adenocarcinoma. Sequencing input: FFPE invasive lung adenocarcinoma tissue. The DNA for the CDR3 is TGTGCCAGCAGCTTACTAGCGGGGGGCCGAGATACGCAGTATTTT. It is translated as CASSLLAGGRDTQYF. The full variable domain, in which reference TRBV7-8 and TRBJ2-3 provide the parts outside the CDR3, is GAGVSQSPRYKVAKRGQDVALRCDPISGHVSLFWYQQALGQGPEFLTYFQNEAQLDKSGLPSDRFFAERPEGSVSTLKIQRTQQEDSAVYLCASSLLAGGRDTQYFGPGTRLTVL.